This T cell receptor (beta chain) was retrieved from a study of cytomegalovirus exposure and HLA in healthy donors. There are a few counts of this clone. CDR1 is LGHNT and CDR2 is FRNRAP in the germline V gene. The CDR3 is made up of 13 amino acids. Trimming shortened V by 2 bases and J by 4 bases, and 6 bases separated the two germline ends. Vbeta (60) and Jbeta (13) primers were used in the PCR. Sequencing was performed with immunoSEQ multiplex PCR; in TCRdb, only in-frame clones are kept and a portion is missing. The sample has under 150,000 clones, around a tenth seen once; the top ten hold about 2%.

The chain has TRBV12-5 and TRBJ1-5; tentative D call: TRBD1 (5 bases). The clonotype originates from a male donor in good health and CMV-seronegative. The sample consisted of PBMCs. The CDR3 spells CASGLQGNQPQHF. CDR3 in DNA: TGTGCTAGTGGTTTGCAGGGAAATCAGCCCCAGCATTTT.